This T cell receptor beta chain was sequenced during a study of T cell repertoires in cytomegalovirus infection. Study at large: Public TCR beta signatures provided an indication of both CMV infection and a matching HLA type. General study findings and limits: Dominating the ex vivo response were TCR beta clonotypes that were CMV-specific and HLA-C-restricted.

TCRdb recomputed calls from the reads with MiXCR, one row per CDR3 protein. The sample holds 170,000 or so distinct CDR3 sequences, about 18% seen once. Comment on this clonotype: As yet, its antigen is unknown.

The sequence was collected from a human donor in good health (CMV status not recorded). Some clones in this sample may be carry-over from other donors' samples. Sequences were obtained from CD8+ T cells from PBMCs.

The CDR3 is CASSQGIRGQWEETQYF. For the CDR3, the DNA is TGTGCCAGCAGCCAAGGGATCCGGGGCCAATGGGAAGAGACCCAGTACTTC. The V gene is TRBV14, the J gene TRBJ2-5; either TRBD1 or TRBD2 may supply D (5 bases each). With 1 base removed from V and 3 bases from J, the gap between germline ends came to 18 bases. Germline assignment: CDR1 SGHDN and CDR2 FVKESK. This CDR3 region has 17 residues.